A single sample gave rise to the 15 T cell receptor beta chains below, sequenced in a study of blood T cell repertoires in COVID-19. Repertoires were generated with immunoSEQ multiplex PCR, while TCRdb's copy carries only in-frame clones and drops some. The repertoire includes 55,000 to 90,000 clones, 86% of them detected once, and around 13% sits in the top ten. The sample comprised peripheral blood. These receptors all come from a woman aged 55-70 years with acute or convalescent COVID-19.

This rearrangement joins TRBV5-1 to TRBJ2-1; D gene unclear. Germline assignment: CDR1 SGHRS and CDR2 YFSETQ. The CDR3 consists of 15 residues. The V gene lost 0 bases and the J gene lost 2 bases, with 9 bases spanning the gap. The DNA for the CDR3 is TGCGCCAGCAGCTTGGTGGGCCCTACCTACAATGAGCAGTTCTTC. This translates into CASSLVGPTYNEQFF.

This rearrangement joins TRBV6-6 to TRBJ2-2, with TRBD1 as a possible D gene (5 bases). Germline V gene sequence: CDR1 MNHNY, CDR2 SVGAGI (reference sequence). The V and J ends lost 8 bases and 1 base respectively, with 14 bases between them. This CDR3 region has 15 residues. CDR3 bases: TGTGCCAGCGGGTCCCGGCAGGGGAACACCGGGGAGCTGTTTTTT. It encodes CASGSRQGNTGELFF.

V is TRBV24-1 and J is TRBJ1-2, with D possibly being TRBD1 (5 bases). V lost 4 bases and J 4 bases, leaving 18 bases between the germline ends. Germline CDR1 and CDR2: KGHDR and SFDVKD. CDR3 length equals 16 residues. This CDR3 is CATSEAGDSARYGYTF. In DNA, the CDR3 is TGTGCCACCAGTGAGGCGGGAGACAGCGCCCGCTATGGCTACACCTTC.

This rearrangement joins TRBV6-5 to TRBJ1-6; 7 nucleotides line up with TRBD1. V was pared by 2 bases and J by 5 bases, with 6 bases of the junction left unmatched. The CDR3 is 16 amino acids. The germline gives CDR1 MNHEY, CDR2 SVGAGI. The CDR3 DNA is TGTGCCAGCAGTTACCAGACAGGGAGAAATAATTCACCCCTCCACTTT. Translated: CASSYQTGRNNSPLHF.

This clone was picked up many times. The chain uses TRBV11-2 and TRBJ2-7, with 12 bases that match TRBD2. Germline CDR1 SGHAT, CDR2 FQNNGV. The CDR3 has 15 residues. The junction had 3 bases not matched to a gene; V was cut back by 4 bases and J by 2 bases. The CDR3 coding sequence is TGTGCCAGCAGCTCAGGACTAGCGGGGACCTACGAGCAGTACTTC. This codes for CASSSGLAGTYEQYF.

The chain is built from TRBV6-4 and TRBJ2-3; 12 bases line up with TRBD2. Per germline, CDR1 MRHNA and CDR2 SNTAGT. The CDR3 totals 17 residues. V lost 5 bases, J lost 5 bases, and 11 bases stayed unmatched. The CDR3 region has the DNA TGTGCCAGCAGTCCCGGACTAGCGGGGCGTCGGAGAGATACGCAGTATTTT. Its protein is CASSPGLAGRRRDTQYF.

The V gene is TRBV7-3, the J gene TRBJ2-2; 7 bases are a match to TRBD2. The germline V gene encodes CDR1 SGHTA and CDR2 FQGTGA. This CDR3 contains 13 residues. Germline trimming cut 5 bases from V and 5 bases from J; bases unmatched to any gene: 2. The CDR3, as DNA: TGTGCCAGCAGCCCTAGCGGAACCGGGGAGCTGTTTTTT. It codes for CASSPSGTGELFF.

This clone is medium-sized by share. This chain connects TRBV6-4 to TRBJ2-1, with 10 nucleotides matching TRBD2. The CDR3 contains 16 residues. The ends lost 3 bases at V and 2 bases at J; junction bases unmatched: 4. CDR1 MRHNA and CDR2 SNTAGT come from the germline V gene. The CDR3 DNA follows: TGTGCCAGCAGTGAGGAAAGCGGGGGGGCCTACAATGAGCAGTTCTTC. Amino acids: CASSEESGGAYNEQFF.

The V and J genes are TRBV2 and TRBJ2-3; 12 bases map to TRBD2. The CDR3 runs 14 residues. Trimming took 8 bases from V and 3 from J; bases not matched to a gene: 3. Germline-derived CDR1 and CDR2 are SNHLY and FYNNEI. CDR3 amino acids: CASQGTSGTDTQYF. Written as DNA, the CDR3 is TGTGCCAGCCAGGGGACTAGCGGGACAGATACGCAGTATTTT.

This clone was observed a single time. The chain combines TRBV3-1 (or the pseudogene TRBV3-2) with TRBJ2-5, with D uncertain. V lost 1 base and J 4 bases, leaving 10 bases between the germline ends. This CDR3 is 14 amino acids long. Germline-derived CDR1 and CDR2 are LGHDT and YNNKEL (reference sequence). CDR3 DNA: TGTGCCAGCAGCCAAGGCCCCTCGGGAGAGACCCAGTACTTC. Its translation: CASSQGPSGETQYF.

This chain joins TRBV30 and TRBJ2-3; tentatively, D is TRBD2 (7 bases). Germline V gene data show CDR1 as GTSNPN and CDR2 as SVGIG (reference sequence). V was cut by 5 bases and J by 4 bases, with 13 bases left in between. This CDR3 region has 13 residues. The CDR3 region is CAWSGGRSDTQYF. CDR3 DNA sequence: TGTGCCTGGTCGGGGGGCCGATCAGATACGCAGTATTTT.

V and J are TRBV5-4 and TRBJ2-2, with 8 bases fitting TRBD2. The CDR3 is 16 residues long. After removal of 4 bases from V and 0 bases from J, the junction contained 5 bases not matched to a gene. The V gene's germline CDR1 is SGHNT and CDR2 YYREEE (reference sequence). Here the CDR3 reads CASSRGGQANTGELFF. As DNA, the CDR3 is TGTGCCAGCAGCCGGGGGGGGCAAGCGAACACCGGGGAGCTGTTTTTT.

This clone occurred once. The chain couples TRBV28 to TRBJ1-5, with D maybe TRBD1 (6 bases). Germline V gene sequence: CDR1 MDHEN, CDR2 SYDVKM. The CDR3 runs to 14 residues. V lost 5 bases to trimming and J lost 5 bases, with 13 bases between them. CDR3 in DNA: TGTGCCAGCAGTCCAGACAGGCCCCATCAGCCCCAGCATTTT. It yields the protein CASSPDRPHQPQHF.

This chain joins TRBV10-3 and TRBJ2-3, with D maybe TRBD2 (6 bases). Per germline, CDR1 ENHRY and CDR2 SYGVKD. This CDR3 is built from 15 residues. V was cut by 2 bases and J by 0 bases, with 9 bases left in between. CDR3 protein: CAISEPGGSTDTQYF. CDR3 nucleotide sequence: TGTGCCATCAGTGAGCCAGGAGGGAGCACAGATACGCAGTATTTT.

V gene TRBV7-9 combines with J gene TRBJ1-4; 10 nucleotides line up with TRBD1. CDR3 length: 16 residues. Germline V gives CDR1 SEHNR, CDR2 FQNEAQ (reference sequence). With 1 base clipped from V and 14 bases from J, the junction kept 13 bases outside the gene matches. The CDR3 here is CASSLESDRGLPRLFF. In DNA form, the CDR3 reads TGTGCCAGCAGCTTAGAGAGTGACAGGGGGCTACCCCGGCTGTTTTTT.